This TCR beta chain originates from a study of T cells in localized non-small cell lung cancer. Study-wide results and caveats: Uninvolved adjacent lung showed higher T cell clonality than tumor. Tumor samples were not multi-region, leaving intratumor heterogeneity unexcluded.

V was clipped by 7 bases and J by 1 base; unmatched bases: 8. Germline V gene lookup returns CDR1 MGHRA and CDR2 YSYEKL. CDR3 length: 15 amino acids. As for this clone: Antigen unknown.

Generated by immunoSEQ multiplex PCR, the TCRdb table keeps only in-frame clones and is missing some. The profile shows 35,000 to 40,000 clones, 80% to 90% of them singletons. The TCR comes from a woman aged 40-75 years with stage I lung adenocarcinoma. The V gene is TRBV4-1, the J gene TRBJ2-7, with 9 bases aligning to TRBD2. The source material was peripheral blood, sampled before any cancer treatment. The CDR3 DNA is TGCGCCAGCAACCAGGGGAGCGGGAGGTCCTACGAGCAGTACTTC. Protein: CASNQGSGRSYEQYF.